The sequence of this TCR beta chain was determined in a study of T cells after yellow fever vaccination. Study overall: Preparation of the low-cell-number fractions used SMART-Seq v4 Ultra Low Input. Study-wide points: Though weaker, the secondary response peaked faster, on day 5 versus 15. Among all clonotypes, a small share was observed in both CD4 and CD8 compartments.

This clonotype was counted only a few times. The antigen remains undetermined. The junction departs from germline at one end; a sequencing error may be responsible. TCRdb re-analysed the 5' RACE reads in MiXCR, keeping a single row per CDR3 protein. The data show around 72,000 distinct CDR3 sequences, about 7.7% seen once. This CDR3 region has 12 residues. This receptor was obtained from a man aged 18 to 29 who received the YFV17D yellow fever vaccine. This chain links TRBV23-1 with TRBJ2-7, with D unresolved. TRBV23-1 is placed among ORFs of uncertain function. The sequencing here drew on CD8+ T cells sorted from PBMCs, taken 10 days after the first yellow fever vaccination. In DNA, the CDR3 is TGCGCCAGCAGTCAATCTCCCGTTGTAGGCAACTTC. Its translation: CASSQSPVVGNF.